A selection of T cell receptor beta chains follows, all from one sample in a study of T cell repertoires in cytomegalovirus infection. In TCRdb, the reads were re-called with MiXCR into one record per CDR3 protein. The sample carries around 440,000 distinct CDR3 sequences, 10% to 12% recorded once. The sequencing input was PBMCs. The receptors come from a human donor in good health (CMV status not recorded). Some clones in this sample may be carry-over from other donors' samples. The CDR3 runs from the conserved cysteine through the conserved F or W. D genes are given only for firm matches. Clone size is not always given. Where it is, it says once, few, many or a class for expanded clones.

clone size,J gene,D gene,V gene,CDR3 DNA,CDR3 protein
few,TRBJ2-4,NA,TRBV6-8,TGTGCCAGCAGTGAACCCCACATTCAGTACTTC,CASSEPHIQYF
few,TRBJ2-5,TRBD1,TRBV29-1,TGCAGCGTTCCCGACAGGGGAGGTCAAGAGACCCAGTACTTC,CSVPDRGGQETQYF
many,TRBJ2-7,NA,TRBV27,TGTGCCAGCAGTTTGGCGAGGGGGACGCGGTCCTACGAGCAGTACTTC,CASSLARGTRSYEQYF
few,TRBJ1-5,NA,TRBV27,TGTGCCAGCAGTTTATCTCACGGGCCGCAGCCCCAGCATTTT,CASSLSHGPQPQHF
NA,TRBJ1-2,TRBD1,TRBV28,TGTGCCAGCAGGACAGGGGTTTACTATGGCTACACCTTC,CASRTGVYYGYTF
many,TRBJ2-7,TRBD2,TRBV6-2/TRBV6-3,TGTGCCAGCAGTCGGCTGAGACTAGCGGGAATATTTTACGAGCAGTACTTC,CASSRLRLAGIFYEQYF
many,TRBJ2-1,TRBD1,TRBV7-3,TGTGCCAGCAGCTTAGGACAGGGGGGTTGGGGTGAGCAGTTCTTC,CASSLGQGGWGEQFF
many,TRBJ2-6,NA,TRBV7-2,TGTGCCAGCAGCTCTCCTAGGGGCTCTGGGGCCAACGTCCTGACTTTC,CASSSPRGSGANVLTF
many,TRBJ2-1,NA,TRBV7-2,TGTGCCAGCAGCCTCTCCAGGGCCTTTTCGAATGAGCAGTTCTTC,CASSLSRAFSNEQFF
many,TRBJ2-1,NA,TRBV7-2,TGTGCCAGCAGCTTCGGACGGACTCAGGAGCAGTTCTTC,CASSFGRTQEQFF
many,TRBJ2-7,TRBD1,TRBV7-6,TGTGCCAGCAGCTTAGAGGGACAGGGAGGGTCCTACGAGCAGTACTTC,CASSLEGQGGSYEQYF
few,TRBJ2-1,NA,TRBV9,TGTGCCAGCAGCCAGACTAGCAATGAGCAGTTCTTC,CASSQTSNEQFF
NA,TRBJ1-1,TRBD1,TRBV18,TGTGCCAGCTCACCGCTGCTGCCCGGACAGGGTGGCTCTGAAGCTTTCTTT,CASSPLLPGQGGSEAFF
NA,TRBJ1-2,NA,TRBV24-1,TGTGCCACCAGTGACTCCACTCTAGGGGGACGCTATGGCTACACCTTC,CATSDSTLGGRYGYTF
many,TRBJ1-4,TRBD1,TRBV7-2,TGTGCCAGCAGCTTAGTGGGGACAGAGAATGAAAAACTGTTTTTT,CASSLVGTENEKLFF
many,TRBJ1-4,TRBD1,TRBV7-9,TGTGCCAGCAGGACAGGGAACGATGAAAAACTGTTTTTT,CASRTGNDEKLFF
NA,TRBJ1-5,NA,TRBV6-2/TRBV6-3,TGTGCCAGCAGTTGGGGCAGAAATCAGCCCCAGCATTTT,CASSWGRNQPQHF
many,TRBJ1-2,TRBD1,TRBV12-3/TRBV12-4,TGTGCCAGCAGTTCCCAGGGGGCCTATGGCTACACCTTC,CASSSQGAYGYTF
few,TRBJ2-3,NA,TRBV7-3,TGTGCCAGCAGCCGGGCGTCGGGGGGCGGGGCAGATACGCAGTATTTT,CASSRASGGGADTQYF
many,TRBJ1-1,NA,TRBV25-1,TGTGCCAGCAGTGAGTCGACCAGGGTCGTGAACACTGAAGCTTTCTTT,CASSESTRVVNTEAFF
many,TRBJ2-1,NA,TRBV10-3,TGTGCCATCAGTGAGGATCGGACCGTGAACAATGAGCAGTTCTTC,CAISEDRTVNNEQFF
few,TRBJ1-1,NA,TRBV5-1,TGCGCCAGCAGCTCGGGGGGTTTGAGGACTGAAGCTTTCTTT,CASSSGGLRTEAFF
many,TRBJ2-7,TRBD2,TRBV28,TGTGCCAGCAGTTTACCCTTGGGAGCGGGAACCTACGAGCAGTACTTC,CASSLPLGAGTYEQYF
NA,TRBJ2-5,NA,TRBV5-1,TGCGCCAGCAGAGGACTACAGCTCGAAGAGACCCAGTACTTC,CASRGLQLEETQYF
many,TRBJ2-1,TRBD1,TRBV11-3,TGTGCCAGCACCTCAGGGGGCTCGAGCTCCTACAATGAGCAGTTCTTC,CASTSGGSSSYNEQFF
NA,TRBJ2-1,NA,TRBV7-8,TGTGCCAGCAGCCTAACGCTAAGGGCGAGGTCGGCGGCTTACAATGAGCAGTTCTTC,CASSLTLRARSAAYNEQFF
few,TRBJ1-5,TRBD1,TRBV2,TGTGCCGGCCAGACAGGGGGGGGTCAGCCCCAGCATTTT,CAGQTGGGQPQHF
few,TRBJ2-5,NA,TRBV29-1,TGCAGCGTTTCTCAGGGGATCGAGGAGACCCAGTACTTC,CSVSQGIEETQYF
many,TRBJ2-3,TRBD2,TRBV7-2,TGTGCCAGCAGCTTAACCAGCGGGGCCGATACGCAGTATTTT,CASSLTSGADTQYF
NA,TRBJ1-3,NA,TRBV19,TGTGCCAGTACTCTCCTCGGTGGAAACACCATATATTTT,CASTLLGGNTIYF
few,TRBJ1-3,TRBD1,TRBV9,TGTGCCAGCAGCGTAACGGGACAGGGGCTAGTGGGAAACACCATATATTTT,CASSVTGQGLVGNTIYF
many,TRBJ2-1,NA,TRBV28,TGTGCCAGCAGTTTAGGGGACGTATACAATGAGCAGTTCTTC,CASSLGDVYNEQFF
many,TRBJ1-1,TRBD1,TRBV27,TGTGCCAGCAGTTCCAAGGGGGCATACCTGAACACTGAAGCTTTCTTT,CASSSKGAYLNTEAFF
many,TRBJ2-3,TRBD1,TRBV5-1,TGCGCCAGCTGGACAGGGACACTCACAGATACGCAGTATTTT,CASWTGTLTDTQYF
many,TRBJ2-7,TRBD1,TRBV28,TGTGCCAGCACCCTGAGACAGGGGCGCTCCTACGAGCAGTACTTC,CASTLRQGRSYEQYF
NA,TRBJ2-1,NA,TRBV30,TGTGCCTGGGGTCCCGGGACTTGGCAAAATGAGCAGTTCTTC,CAWGPGTWQNEQFF
many,TRBJ2-1,TRBD2,TRBV7-2,TGTGCCAGCAGCTTCCCCGATCCGGGACTAGCGGGGGGAACCTACAATGAGCAGTTCTTC,CASSFPDPGLAGGTYNEQFF
many,TRBJ2-3,TRBD2,TRBV24-1,TGTGCCACCAGTGACCCTACTAGCGGCGGCAAAAATACGCAGTATTTT,CATSDPTSGGKNTQYF
many,TRBJ2-1,TRBD1,TRBV7-2,TGTGCCAGCAGGGACAGGAGCTCCTACAATGAGCAGTTCTTC,CASRDRSSYNEQFF
many,TRBJ2-2,TRBD2,TRBV7-8,TGTGCCAGCAGCTCCCGGGACTACATCTCAACCGGGGAGCTGTTTTTT,CASSSRDYISTGELFF
many,TRBJ1-6,NA,TRBV20-1,TGCAGTGCTAGAGAACCCGGGTTGAGGGGCCTCTCCTATAATTCACCCCTCCACTTT,CSAREPGLRGLSYNSPLHF
few,TRBJ2-1,TRBD2,TRBV9,TGTGCCAGCAGCGTTAGCGGGGAGCAGTTCTTC,CASSVSGEQFF
NA,TRBJ1-6,TRBD1,TRBV30,TGTGCCTGGGGGACAGTATACAATTCACCCCTCCACTTT,CAWGTVYNSPLHF
NA,TRBJ2-7,NA,TRBV10-3,TGTGCCATCAGTGAGTCGGGAGAGGAGCAGTACTTC,CAISESGEEQYF
few,TRBJ1-1,TRBD1,TRBV11-2,TGTGCCAGCAGCTTAGAACGGACAGGGCGGACTTCTGAAGCTTTCTTT,CASSLERTGRTSEAFF